This TCR beta chain was recorded in a study of tumor and adjacent non-tumor tissue in lung cancer. Study details: There were 11 to 13 adenocarcinoma, a couple of squamous cell carcinoma and 1 small cell lung cancer cases. Study-wide findings and caveats: Top 100 clones took a larger repertoire share in normal lung. Significantly higher TCR diversity was found in tumor than normal lung.

The library came from three nested PCR rounds adapted from ARM-PCR protocols. Via MiXCR, TCRdb re-called the multiplex PCR reads, giving one row per CDR3 protein. This sample has about 80,000 distinct CDR3 sequences, with 72% found just once. As concerns this clonotype: What it binds is not known. A junction end diverges from the germline sequence, so it may reflect a read error.

Germline CDR1 is SQVTM and CDR2 is ANQGSEA. This CDR3 has 12 amino acids. No cell sorting was done before RNA was extracted from the tissue. Newly diagnosed lung cancer patients had thoracic surgery in China, August–November 2014, without prior chemotherapy. This clonotype originated in a middle-aged woman with non-small cell lung cancer. The chain uses TRBV29-1 and TRBJ2-7; unclear D gene. The source material was lung tumor tissue. The CDR3 DNA reads TGCATCGAGGACCGCTTTCCCTATGAGCAGTACTTC. This translates into CIEDRFPYEQYF.